The sequence of this TCR beta chain was determined in a study of identical twins. With regard to this clonotype: Its antigen is as yet unknown.

Trimming left V 0 bases short and J 5 bases short, with 11 bases between. The CDR3 runs 15 residues. The germline V gene encodes CDR1 LGHDT and CDR2 YNNKEL (reference sequence). Study-wide findings and caveats: Low generation-probability sequences were in excess among twin-shared out-of-frame alpha sequences.

Unique molecular identifiers were present on the cDNA, which also gained a universal primer site by template switching. Via MiXCR, TCRdb re-called the 5' RACE reads, giving one row per CDR3 protein. Counted here are approximately 630,000 distinct CDR3 sequences, less than 9% occurring once; the ten biggest clones make up 1.6%. These sequences were also reported in another study, on yellow fever vaccine responses in identical twins. That investigation notes: Vaccine-induced T cell responses in twins were reportedly observed to appear partly convergent, partly personalized.

This TCR came from a woman younger than 30 in good health. The specimen sequenced was PBMCs. This chain links TRBV3-1 with TRBJ2-1, with D uncertain. The CDR3 spells CASSQDIYYNNEQFF. The DNA of the CDR3 is TGTGCCAGCAGCCAAGATATTTACTATAACAATGAGCAGTTCTTC.